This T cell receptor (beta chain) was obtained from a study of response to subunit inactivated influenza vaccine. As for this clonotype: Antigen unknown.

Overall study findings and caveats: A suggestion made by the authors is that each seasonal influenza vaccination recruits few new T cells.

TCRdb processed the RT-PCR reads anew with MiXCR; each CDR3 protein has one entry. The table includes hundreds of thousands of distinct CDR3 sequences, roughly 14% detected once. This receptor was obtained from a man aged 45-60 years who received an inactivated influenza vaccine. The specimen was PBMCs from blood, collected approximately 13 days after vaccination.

CDR3 region: CAIRGGGSSYNEQFF. The CDR3 DNA reads TGTGCCATCAGGGGGGGCGGGAGCTCCTACAATGAGCAGTTCTTC. V is TRBV10-3 and J is TRBJ2-1, with D possibly being TRBD2 (7 bases). Germline lookup yields CDR1 ENHRY and CDR2 SYGVKD. The CDR3 loop spans 15 amino acids. Trimming took 6 bases from V and 0 from J, leaving 12 bases between them.